This is a list of T cell receptor beta chains from one sample in a study of T cells in Graves' hyperthyroidism and ophthalmopathy. TCRdb fed the multiplex PCR reads into MiXCR, producing one record per CDR3 protein. The repertoire holds roughly 300,000 distinct CDR3 sequences, with 11% to 15% as singletons. The source material was blood. The receptor set was obtained from a woman aged 25 to 39 with Graves' hyperthyroidism. The CDR3 runs from the conserved cysteine through the conserved F or W. A D gene is named only where the DNA matches it firmly. Size values are once, few and many counts, or a class for expanded clones, and some rows have none.

d_call clone_size j_call v_call cdr3_aa cdr3_nt
. many TRBJ2-3 TRBV7-3 CASSLGPKISTDTQYF TGTGCCAGCAGCTTGGGCCCCAAAATTAGCACAGATACGCAGTATTTT
TRBD2 many TRBJ2-5 TRBV11-2 CASSFVRLAGHLPGMKKTQYF TGTGCCAGCAGCTTTGTACGACTAGCGGGACATCTTCCGGGGATGAAGAAGACCCAGTACTTC
TRBD2 few TRBJ2-3 TRBV7-2 CASSLSSGRLADTQYF TGTGCCAGCAGCTTAAGTAGCGGGAGGTTAGCGGATACGCAGTATTTT
. few TRBJ1-6 TRBV7-8 CASSLTRVAYNSPLHF TGTGCCAGCAGCTTAACGAGGGTGGCCTATAATTCACCCCTCCACTTT
. few TRBJ1-6 TRBV4-3 CASSQDRMGPLHF TGCGCCAGCAGCCAAGACCGTATGGGGCCCCTCCACTTT
TRBD1 . TRBJ2-7 TRBV28 CASSSGTVVNSYEQYF TGTGCCAGCAGCTCCGGGACAGTCGTAAACTCCTACGAGCAGTACTTC
TRBD2 many TRBJ2-2 TRBV5-1 CASSPQTSAVKELFF TGCGCCAGCAGCCCACAGACTAGCGCGGTCAAGGAGCTGTTTTTT
. few TRBJ1-5 TRBV20-1 CSAVGGTSNQPQHF TGCAGTGCTGTTGGAGGGACGAGCAATCAGCCCCAGCATTTT
TRBD1 many TRBJ2-2 TRBV19 CASSTKGALNTGELFF TGTGCCAGTAGTACCAAGGGGGCCTTGAACACCGGGGAGCTGTTTTTT
TRBD2 many TRBJ2-3 TRBV12-3/TRBV12-4 CASSYQAGGGDTQYF TGTGCCAGCAGTTACCAAGCGGGAGGAGGCGATACGCAGTATTTT
. . TRBJ2-5 TRBV5-1 CASSGRRHPQETQYF TGCGCCAGCAGCGGCCGACGGCACCCTCAAGAGACCCAGTACTTC
TRBD2 . TRBJ2-7 TRBV6-1 CASGAGAYEQYF TGTGCCAGCGGGGCGGGGGCCTACGAGCAGTACTTC
. . TRBJ1-1 TRBV3-1 CASAVGVGLRAFF TGTGCCAGCGCCGTAGGGGTGGGTCTAAGGGCTTTCTTT